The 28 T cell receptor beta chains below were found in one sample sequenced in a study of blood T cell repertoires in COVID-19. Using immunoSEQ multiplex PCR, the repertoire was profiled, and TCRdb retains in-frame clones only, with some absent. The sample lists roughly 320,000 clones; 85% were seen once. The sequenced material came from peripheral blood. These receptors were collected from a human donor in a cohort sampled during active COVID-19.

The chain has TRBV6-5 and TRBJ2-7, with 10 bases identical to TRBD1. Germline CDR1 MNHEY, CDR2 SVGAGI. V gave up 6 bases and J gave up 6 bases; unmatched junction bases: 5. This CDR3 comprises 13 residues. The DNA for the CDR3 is TGTGCCAGCAGAGTGGGGACAGGGGCCGAGCAGTACTTC. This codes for CASRVGTGAEQYF.

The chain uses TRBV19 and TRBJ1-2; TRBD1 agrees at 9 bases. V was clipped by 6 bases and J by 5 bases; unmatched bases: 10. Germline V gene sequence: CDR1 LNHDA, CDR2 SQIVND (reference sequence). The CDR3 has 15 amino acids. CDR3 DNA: TGTGCCAGTAGGCCTAACCGGGACAGGGCTTATGGCTACACCTTC. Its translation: CASRPNRDRAYGYTF.

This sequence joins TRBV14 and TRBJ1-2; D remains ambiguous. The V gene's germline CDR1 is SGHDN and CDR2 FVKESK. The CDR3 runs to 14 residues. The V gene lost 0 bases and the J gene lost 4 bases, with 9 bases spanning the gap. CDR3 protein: CASSQEAGSYGYTF. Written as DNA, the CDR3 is TGTGCCAGCAGCCAAGAGGCGGGGAGCTATGGCTACACCTTC.

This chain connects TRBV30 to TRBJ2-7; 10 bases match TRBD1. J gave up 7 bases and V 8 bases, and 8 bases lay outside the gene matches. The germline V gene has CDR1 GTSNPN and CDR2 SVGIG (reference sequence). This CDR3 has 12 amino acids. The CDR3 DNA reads TGTGCCGGGGGGACAGGGGAGTTAGAGCAGTACTTC. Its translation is CAGGTGELEQYF.

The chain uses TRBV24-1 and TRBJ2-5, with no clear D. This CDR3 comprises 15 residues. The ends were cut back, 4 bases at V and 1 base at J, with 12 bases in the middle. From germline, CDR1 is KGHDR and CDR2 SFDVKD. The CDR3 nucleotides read TGTGCCACCAGTGACCCTCGCGTGCTCCAAGAGACCCAGTACTTC. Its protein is CATSDPRVLQETQYF.

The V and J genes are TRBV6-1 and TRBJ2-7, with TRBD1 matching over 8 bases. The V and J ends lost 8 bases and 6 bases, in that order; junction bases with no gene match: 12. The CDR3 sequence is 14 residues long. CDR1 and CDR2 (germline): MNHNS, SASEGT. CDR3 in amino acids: CASSHRTGYVEQYF. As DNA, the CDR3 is TGTGCCAGCTCCCACCGGACAGGGTATGTCGAGCAGTACTTC.

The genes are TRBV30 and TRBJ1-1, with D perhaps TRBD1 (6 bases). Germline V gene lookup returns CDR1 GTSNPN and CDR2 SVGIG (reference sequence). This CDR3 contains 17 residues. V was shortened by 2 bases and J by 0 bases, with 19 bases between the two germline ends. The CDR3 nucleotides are TGTGCCTGGAGTTCTACGACAGGCACGGTTGTGAACACTGAAGCTTTCTTT. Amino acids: CAWSSTTGTVVNTEAFF.

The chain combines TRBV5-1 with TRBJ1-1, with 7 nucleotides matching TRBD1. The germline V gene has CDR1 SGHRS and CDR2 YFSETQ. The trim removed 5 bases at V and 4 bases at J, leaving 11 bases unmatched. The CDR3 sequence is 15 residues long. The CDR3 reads CASSLLQGSGTEAFF. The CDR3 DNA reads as TGCGCCAGCAGTTTATTACAGGGGTCTGGCACTGAAGCTTTCTTT.

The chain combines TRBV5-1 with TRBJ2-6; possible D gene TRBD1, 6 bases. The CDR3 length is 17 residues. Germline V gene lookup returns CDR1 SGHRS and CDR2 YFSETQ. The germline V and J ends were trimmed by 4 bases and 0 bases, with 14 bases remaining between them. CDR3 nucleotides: TGCGCCAGCAGCCCAACCCCGGGACACTCTGGGGCCAACGTCCTGACTTTC. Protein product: CASSPTPGHSGANVLTF.

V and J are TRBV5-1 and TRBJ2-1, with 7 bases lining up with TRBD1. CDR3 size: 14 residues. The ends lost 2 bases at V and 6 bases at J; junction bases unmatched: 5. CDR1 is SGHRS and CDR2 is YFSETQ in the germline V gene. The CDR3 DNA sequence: TGCGCCAGCAGCTTCGGGACAGTCTTCAATGAGCAGTTCTTC. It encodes CASSFGTVFNEQFF. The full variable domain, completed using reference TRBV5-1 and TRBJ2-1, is KAGVTQTPRYLIKTRGQQVTLSCSPISGHRSVSWYQQTPGQGLQFLFEYFSETQRNKGNFPGRFSGRQFSNSRSEMNVSTLELGDSALYLCASSFGTVFNEQFFGPGTRLTVL.

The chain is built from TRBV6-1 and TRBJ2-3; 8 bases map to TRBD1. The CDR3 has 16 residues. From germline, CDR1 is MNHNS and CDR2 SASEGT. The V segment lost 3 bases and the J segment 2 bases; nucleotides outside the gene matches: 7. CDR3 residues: CASSDQGARITDTQYF. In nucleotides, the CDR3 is TGTGCCAGCAGTGACCAGGGGGCGAGGATCACAGATACGCAGTATTTT.

The CDR3 reads CASIGLGGTGELFF. In nucleotides, the CDR3 is TGTGCCAGCATAGGACTGGGGGGCACCGGGGAGCTGTTTTTT. The chain uses TRBV2 and TRBJ2-2, with a possible D match to TRBD2 (6 bases). This CDR3 has 14 amino acids. Trimming took off 7 bases at V and 4 bases at J, with 13 bases between the two ends. CDR1 is SNHLY, CDR2 FYNNEI, per germline.

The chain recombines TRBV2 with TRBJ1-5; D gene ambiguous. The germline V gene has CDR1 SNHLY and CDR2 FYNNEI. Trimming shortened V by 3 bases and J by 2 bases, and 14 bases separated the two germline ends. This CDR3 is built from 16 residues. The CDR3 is CASSDIRHPGNQPQHF. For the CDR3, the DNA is TGTGCCAGCAGTGATATCCGACATCCAGGCAATCAGCCCCAGCATTTT.

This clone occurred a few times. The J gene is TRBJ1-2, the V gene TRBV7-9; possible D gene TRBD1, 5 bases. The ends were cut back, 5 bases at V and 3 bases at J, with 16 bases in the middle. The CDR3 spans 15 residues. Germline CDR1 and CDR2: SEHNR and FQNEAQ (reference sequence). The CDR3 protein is CASSPRDRRDYGYTF. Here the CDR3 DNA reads TGTGCCAGCAGCCCGCGAGACAGAAGAGACTATGGCTACACCTTC.

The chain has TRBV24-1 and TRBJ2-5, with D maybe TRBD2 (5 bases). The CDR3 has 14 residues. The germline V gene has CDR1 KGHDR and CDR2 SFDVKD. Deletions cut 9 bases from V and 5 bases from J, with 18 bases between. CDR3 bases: TGTGCCACCGCGCAAGCTAGCAGGACGGAGACCCAGTACTTC. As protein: CATAQASRTETQYF.

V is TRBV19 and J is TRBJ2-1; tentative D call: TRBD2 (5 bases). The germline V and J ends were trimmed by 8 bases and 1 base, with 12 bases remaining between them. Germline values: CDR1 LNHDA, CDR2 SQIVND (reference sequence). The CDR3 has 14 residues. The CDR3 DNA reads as TGTGCCAGTCGTTGGCGGACTTCCTACAATGAGCAGTTCTTC. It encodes CASRWRTSYNEQFF.

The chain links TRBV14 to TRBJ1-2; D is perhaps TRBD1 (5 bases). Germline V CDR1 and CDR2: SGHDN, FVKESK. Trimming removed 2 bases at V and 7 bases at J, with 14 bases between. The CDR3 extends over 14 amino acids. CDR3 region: CASSQLRQGLGYTF. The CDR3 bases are TGTGCCAGCAGCCAACTGAGGCAGGGTCTTGGCTACACCTTC.

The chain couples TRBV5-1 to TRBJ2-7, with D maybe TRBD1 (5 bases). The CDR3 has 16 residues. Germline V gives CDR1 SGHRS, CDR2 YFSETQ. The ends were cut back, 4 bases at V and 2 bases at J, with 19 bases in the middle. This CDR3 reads CASSPEGVGGTYEQYF. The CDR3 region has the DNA TGCGCCAGCAGCCCGGAAGGGGTTGGCGGTACCTACGAGCAGTACTTC.

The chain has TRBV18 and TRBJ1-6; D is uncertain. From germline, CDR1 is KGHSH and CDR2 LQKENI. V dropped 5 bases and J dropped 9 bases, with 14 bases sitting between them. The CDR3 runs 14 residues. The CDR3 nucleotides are TGTGCCAGCTCAGGGGAGCAGCAAGCTTCACCCCTCCACTTT. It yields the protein CASSGEQQASPLHF.

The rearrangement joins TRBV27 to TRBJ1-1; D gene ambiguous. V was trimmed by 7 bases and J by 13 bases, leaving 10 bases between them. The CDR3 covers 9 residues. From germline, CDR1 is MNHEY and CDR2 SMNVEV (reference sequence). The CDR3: CASTQDGFF. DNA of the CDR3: TGTGCCAGCACTCAGGATGGTTTCTTT.

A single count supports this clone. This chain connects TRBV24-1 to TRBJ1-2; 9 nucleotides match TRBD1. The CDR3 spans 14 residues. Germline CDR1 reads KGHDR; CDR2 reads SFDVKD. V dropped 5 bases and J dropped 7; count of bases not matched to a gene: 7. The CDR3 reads CATSGTGQGPGYTF. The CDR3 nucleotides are TGTGCCACCAGTGGGACGGGACAGGGCCCTGGCTACACCTTC.

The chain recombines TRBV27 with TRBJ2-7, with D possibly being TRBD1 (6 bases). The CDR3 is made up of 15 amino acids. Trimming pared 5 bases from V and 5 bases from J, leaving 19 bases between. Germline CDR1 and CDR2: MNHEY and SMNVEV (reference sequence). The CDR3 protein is CASSPAGWGRDEQYF. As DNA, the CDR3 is TGTGCCAGCAGTCCCGCAGGTTGGGGGCGCGACGAGCAGTACTTC.

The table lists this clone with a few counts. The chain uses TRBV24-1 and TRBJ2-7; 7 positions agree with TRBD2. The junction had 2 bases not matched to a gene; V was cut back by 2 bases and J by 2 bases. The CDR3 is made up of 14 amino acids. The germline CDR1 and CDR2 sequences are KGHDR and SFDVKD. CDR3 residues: CATSDSLAAYEQYF. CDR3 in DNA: TGTGCCACCAGTGATTCTCTAGCGGCCTACGAGCAGTACTTC.

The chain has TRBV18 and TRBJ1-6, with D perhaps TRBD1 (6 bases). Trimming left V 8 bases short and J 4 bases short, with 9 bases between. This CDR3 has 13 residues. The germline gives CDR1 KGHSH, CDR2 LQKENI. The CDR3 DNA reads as TGTGCCAGCCCTGACAGGTATAATTCACCCCTCCACTTT. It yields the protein CASPDRYNSPLHF. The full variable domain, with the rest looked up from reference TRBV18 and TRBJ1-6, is NAGVMQNPRHLVRRRGQEARLRCSPMKGHSHVYWYRQLPEEGLKFMVYLQKENIIDESGMPKERFSAEFPKEGPSILRIQQVVRGDSAAYFCASPDRYNSPLHFGNGTRLTVT.

CDR3: CASSPSSGGNNNEQFF. Here the CDR3 DNA reads TGTGCCAGCAGCCCTTCTAGCGGGGGGAATAACAATGAGCAGTTCTTC. This chain links TRBV7-3 with TRBJ2-1; 11 nucleotides line up with TRBD2. CDR1 SGHTA and CDR2 FQGTGA come from the germline V gene. Unmatched junction bases numbered 8, after V lost 5 bases and J lost 5 bases. The CDR3 is made up of 16 amino acids.

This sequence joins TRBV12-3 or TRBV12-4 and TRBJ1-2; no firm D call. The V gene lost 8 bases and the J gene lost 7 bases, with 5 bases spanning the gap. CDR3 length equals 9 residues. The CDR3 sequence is CASGSGYTF. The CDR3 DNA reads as TGTGCCAGCGGGAGTGGCTACACCTTC.

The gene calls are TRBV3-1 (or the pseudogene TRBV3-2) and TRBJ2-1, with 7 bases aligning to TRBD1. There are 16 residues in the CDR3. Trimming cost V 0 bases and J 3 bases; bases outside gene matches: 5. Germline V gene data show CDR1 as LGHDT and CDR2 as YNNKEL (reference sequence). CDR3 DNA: TGTGCCAGCAGCCAAGATCGACCAGGGGGCTACAATGAGCAGTTCTTC. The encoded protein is CASSQDRPGGYNEQFF.

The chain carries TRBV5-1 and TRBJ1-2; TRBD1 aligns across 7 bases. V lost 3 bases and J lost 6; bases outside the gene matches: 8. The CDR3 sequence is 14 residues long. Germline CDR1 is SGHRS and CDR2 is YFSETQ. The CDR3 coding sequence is TGCGCCAGCAGCTACGGACAGGTCGGGGATGGCTACACCTTC. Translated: CASSYGQVGDGYTF.